Below are 24 T cell receptor beta chains sequenced from a single sample in a study of graft-versus-host responses after intestinal transplantation. The antigens these receptors bind are not known. Sequencing used immunoSEQ multiplex PCR; TCRdb keeps in-frame clones, though not all of them. The data hold about 99,000 clones, with 85% to 95% observed a single time. The specimen comprised unstimulated CD8+ T cells sorted from spleen or lymph node cells, sampled before transplant. All receptors come from a human donor who was the organ donor for an intestinal transplant.

The CDR3 DNA is TGTGCCAGTAGTGCAGCAACTAGCTATGGCTACACCTTC. Amino acid sequence: CASSAATSYGYTF. The chain couples TRBV19 to TRBJ1-2; D is undetermined. Germline V CDR1 and CDR2: LNHDA, SQIVND (reference sequence). The V gene lost 5 bases and the J gene lost 4 bases, with 11 bases spanning the gap. The CDR3 extends over 13 amino acids.

For the CDR3, the DNA is TGTGCCAGCAGTCCCGGGACAGCGCCTGTAGAAAAACTGTTTTTT. Translated: CASSPGTAPVEKLFF. The chain uses TRBV27 and TRBJ1-4; 7 bases agree with TRBD1. Trimming removed 5 bases from V and 8 bases from J; junction bases left unmatched: 11. Germline CDR1 reads MNHEY; CDR2 reads SMNVEV (reference sequence). CDR3 length equals 15 residues.

This sequence joins TRBV28 and TRBJ2-1; D possibly corresponds to TRBD2 (5 bases). Trimming shortened V by 6 bases and J by 10 bases, and 19 bases separated the two germline ends. CDR3 length: 14 residues. Germline V gene sequence: CDR1 MDHEN, CDR2 SYDVKM. Written as DNA, the CDR3 is TGTGCCAGCAGGCAGCTAGCACCTTTGGGGGAGCAGTTCTTC. It specifies CASRQLAPLGEQFF.

This chain uses TRBV11-2 with TRBJ1-2; 9 positions match TRBD1. Germline V CDR1 and CDR2: SGHAT, FQNNGV. V gave up 5 bases and J gave up 3 bases; unmatched junction bases: 4. CDR3 length: 14 residues. CDR3 nucleotides: TGTGCCAGCAGCCCGGGGACAGGGTACTATGGCTACACCTTC. Translating it yields CASSPGTGYYGYTF.

This clone was seen only once. V usage is TRBV4-1 and J usage is TRBJ2-7, with 12 bases lining up with TRBD1. CDR3 size: 16 residues. The ends lost 0 bases at V and 7 bases at J; junction bases unmatched: 7. Per germline, CDR1 MGHRA and CDR2 YSYEKL. The DNA of the CDR3 is TGCGCCAGCAGCCAAGATAGGGGACAGGGGGCGGGGGAGCAGTACTTC. It is translated as CASSQDRGQGAGEQYF.

Only one count was recorded for this clone. The chain carries TRBV13 and TRBJ2-3; 7 bases are shared with TRBD2. With V trimmed by 1 base and J by 1 base, 5 bases remained unmatched. This CDR3 has 16 residues. From germline, CDR1 is PRHDT and CDR2 FYEKMQ (reference sequence). Written as DNA, the CDR3 is TGTGCCAGCAGCTTAGATCGGGAGGCCCGCACAGATACGCAGTATTTT. Its translation is CASSLDREARTDTQYF.

The chain employs TRBV2 and TRBJ2-7, with D possibly being TRBD2 (6 bases). The CDR3 runs 13 residues. Germline CDR1 reads SNHLY; CDR2 reads FYNNEI. Trimming cost V 10 bases and J 6 bases, with 19 bases left between them. DNA of the CDR3: TGTGCCACCTGGGGGAACCCAGCGGGCGAGCAGTACTTC. Protein: CATWGNPAGEQYF.

The chain links TRBV5-5 to TRBJ1-5; 8 nucleotides align to TRBD1. Germline values: CDR1 SGHKS, CDR2 YYEKEE (reference sequence). The CDR3 consists of 15 residues. The junction had 6 bases not matched to a gene; V was cut back by 1 base and J by 6 bases. CDR3 protein: CASSLSTGGGQPQHF. The CDR3 DNA follows: TGTGCCAGCAGCTTGTCCACAGGGGGAGGTCAGCCCCAGCATTTT.

The V gene is TRBV28, the J gene TRBJ2-7; tentative D call: TRBD1 (6 bases). Germline CDR1 and CDR2: MDHEN and SYDVKM. The CDR3 spans 15 residues. The V end was cut by 7 bases, the J end by 0 bases, with 16 bases between. The CDR3 region has the DNA TGTGCCAGCACCGGATACCGGGACATCTCCTACGAGCAGTACTTC. Residues: CASTGYRDISYEQYF. The full variable domain, in which reference TRBV28 and TRBJ2-7 provide the parts outside the CDR3, is DVKVTQSSRYLVKRTGEKVFLECVQDMDHENMFWYRQDPGLGLRLIYFSYDVKMKEKGDIPEGYSVSREKKERFSLILESASTNQTSMYLCASTGYRDISYEQYFGPGTRLTVT.

The chain links TRBV30 to TRBJ2-1; TRBD2 is a possible D gene (6 bases). This CDR3 has 14 residues. The germline V and J ends were trimmed by 5 bases and 3 bases, with 14 bases remaining between them. From germline, CDR1 is GTSNPN and CDR2 SVGIG (reference sequence). The CDR3 loop is CAWGVETSYNEQFF. Here the CDR3 DNA reads TGTGCCTGGGGGGTTGAGACTAGCTACAATGAGCAGTTCTTC.

CDR3 sequence (DNA): TGTGCCAGCAGTTTATGGCCCGGGACTAGCGTCTCCTACGAGCAGTACTTC. It translates to CASSLWPGTSVSYEQYF. The V call is TRBV28, the J call TRBJ2-7; 10 positions match TRBD2. The germline V gene has CDR1 MDHEN and CDR2 SYDVKM. Unmatched junction bases numbered 5, after V lost 0 bases and J lost 0 bases. The CDR3 extends over 17 amino acids. Supplemented by reference TRBV28 and TRBJ2-7, the full variable domain reads DVKVTQSSRYLVKRTGEKVFLECVQDMDHENMFWYRQDPGLGLRLIYFSYDVKMKEKGDIPEGYSVSREKKERFSLILESASTNQTSMYLCASSLWPGTSVSYEQYFGPGTRLTVT.

The rearrangement uses TRBV14 and TRBJ2-5; perhaps TRBD2 as D (5 bases). The V and J ends lost 2 bases and 5 bases respectively, with 12 bases between them. There are 14 residues in the CDR3. Per the germline V gene, CDR1 is SGHDN and CDR2 is FVKESK. The CDR3 DNA follows: TGTGCCAGCAGCCAATCCCCTAGCTCCGAGACCCAGTACTTC. It translates to CASSQSPSSETQYF.

This chain joins TRBV27 and TRBJ2-1; TRBD2 aligns across 8 bases. In germline, CDR1 is MNHEY, CDR2 SMNVEV (reference sequence). With 2 bases clipped from V and 6 bases from J, the junction kept 3 bases outside the gene matches. This CDR3 has 14 residues. As DNA, the CDR3 is TGTGCCAGCAGTTTAGACGCGGGAGGCAATGAGCAGTTCTTC. Its protein product is CASSLDAGGNEQFF.

The chain couples TRBV27 to TRBJ1-5; the D gene is possibly TRBD1 (5 bases). Trimming shortened V by 3 bases and J by 3 bases, and 12 bases separated the two germline ends. There are 15 residues in the CDR3. From germline, CDR1 is MNHEY and CDR2 SMNVEV (reference sequence). CDR3 region: CASSLDPGHNQPQHF. CDR3 DNA sequence: TGTGCCAGCAGTTTGGACCCCGGACACAATCAGCCCCAGCATTTT.

This chain links TRBV11-3 with TRBJ2-2, with no clear D. This CDR3 has 16 amino acids. Between the trimmed V and J ends, which lost 1 base and 2 bases, there was a span of 11 bases. CDR1 is SGHNT, CDR2 YENEEA, per germline. In DNA, the CDR3 is TGTGCCAGCAGCTTAGTACGGCTAGAAAACACCGGGGAGCTGTTTTTT. Translated: CASSLVRLENTGELFF.

J is TRBJ1-3 and V is TRBV14; D remains ambiguous. The germline V gene encodes CDR1 SGHDN and CDR2 FVKESK. The CDR3 is 15 amino acids. Trimming stripped 0 bases from V and 8 bases from J, with 14 bases between. In nucleotides, the CDR3 is TGTGCCAGCAGCCAAGAAGAGCTCGCGGCAGACACCATATATTTT. Residues: CASSQEELAADTIYF.

The chain is built from TRBV4-1 and TRBJ2-3, with 9 bases matching TRBD2. V dropped 3 bases and J dropped 7; count of bases not matched to a gene: 17. Germline V gene data show CDR1 as MGHRA and CDR2 as YSYEKL. There are 18 residues in the CDR3. The CDR3 sequence: CASSHVLSGSVSTHTQYF. CDR3 DNA sequence: TGCGCCAGCAGCCATGTGCTTAGCGGGAGTGTTTCCACCCATACGCAGTATTTT.

This clone was recorded a few times. This sequence joins TRBV7-6 and TRBJ1-2; D call uncertain. The CDR3 has 13 amino acids. V lost 0 bases and J 3 bases, leaving 5 bases between the germline ends. CDR1 SGHVS and CDR2 FNYEAQ come from the germline V gene. The CDR3 region has the DNA TGTGCCAGCAGCTTAGCCCGGGACTATGGCTACACCTTC. Amino acid sequence: CASSLARDYGYTF.

The CDR3 region is CASSQPNTGFGELFF. The CDR3 DNA reads TGCGCCAGCAGCCAACCTAATACAGGGTTCGGGGAGCTGTTTTTT. V usage is TRBV4-1 and J usage is TRBJ2-2; tentatively, D is TRBD1 (6 bases). The CDR3 has 15 residues. V was pared by 2 bases and J by 7 bases, with 14 bases between. Germline assignment: CDR1 MGHRA and CDR2 YSYEKL.

The chain is built from TRBV5-1 and TRBJ2-1; D gene unclear. Germline loops: CDR1 SGHRS, CDR2 YFSETQ. The CDR3 totals 13 residues. Trimming cost V 2 bases and J 4 bases, with 7 bases left between them. The CDR3 loop is CASSFYGYNEQFF. The CDR3 nucleotides are TGCGCCAGCAGCTTTTACGGGTACAATGAGCAGTTCTTC. The whole variable domain, remainder taken from reference TRBV5-1 and TRBJ2-1, is KAGVTQTPRYLIKTRGQQVTLSCSPISGHRSVSWYQQTPGQGLQFLFEYFSETQRNKGNFPGRFSGRQFSNSRSEMNVSTLELGDSALYLCASSFYGYNEQFFGPGTRLTVL.

Concerning this clone itself: Other DNA sequences of this sample code for an identical CDR3. The chain has TRBV27 and TRBJ1-2; possible D gene TRBD1, 6 bases. The V end was cut by 2 bases, the J end by 2 bases, with 6 bases between. This CDR3 is 13 amino acids long. Germline loops: CDR1 MNHEY, CDR2 SMNVEV (reference sequence). The CDR3 DNA follows: TGTGCCAGCAGTTTAGGACAGAACTATGGCTACACCTTC. It is translated as CASSLGQNYGYTF.

The chain employs TRBV4-1 and TRBJ2-5; 11 bases are shared with TRBD2. Looked up from germline, CDR1 is MGHRA and CDR2 is YSYEKL. V lost 1 base and J lost 0; bases outside the gene matches: 7. This CDR3 comprises 18 residues. CDR3 nucleotide sequence: TGCGCCAGCAGCCAAGCTGTAGCGGGGGGGCCCTACCAAGAGACCCAGTACTTC. This encodes CASSQAVAGGPYQETQYF.

V and J are TRBV27 and TRBJ2-1; 8 nucleotides line up with TRBD2. J was trimmed by 9 bases and V by 2 bases; bases with no gene match: 6. The CDR3 is 14 residues long. Germline V gene sequence: CDR1 MNHEY, CDR2 SMNVEV (reference sequence). The CDR3 DNA follows: TGTGCCAGCAGTTTAGCACAGCTAGCGGGTGAGCAGTTCTTC. The encoded protein is CASSLAQLAGEQFF.

The chain carries TRBV19 and TRBJ2-2; 7 nucleotides agree with TRBD1. This CDR3 has 15 amino acids. V lost 5 bases and J lost 8; bases outside the gene matches: 11. Germline CDR1 LNHDA, CDR2 SQIVND (reference sequence). The CDR3 sequence is CASSPQTGILGELFF. CDR3 sequence (DNA): TGTGCCAGTAGTCCCCAGACAGGGATTTTAGGGGAGCTGTTTTTT.